The 26 T cell receptor beta chains given below trace back to one sample, sequenced in a study of T cell responses to AZD1222 COVID-19 vaccine. Measured with immunoSEQ multiplex PCR; TCRdb has only the in-frame clones, and not every one. The sample yields 85,000 to 90,000 clones, roughly 87% seen once. Sequences were derived from peripheral blood, sampled on day 0 of AZD1222 vaccination. These receptors were obtained from an adult in good health.

The V call is TRBV29-1, the J call TRBJ2-2; 7 nucleotides agree with TRBD1. V shed 3 bases and J 8 bases; nucleotides not matched to a gene: 12. CDR3 length: 15 residues. Germline lookup yields CDR1 SQVTM and CDR2 ANQGSEA. CDR3 nucleotide sequence: TGCAGCGTTGATTCCCCCACAGGGGCGGTTGGGGAGCTGTTTTTT. Translated: CSVDSPTGAVGELFF.

V gene TRBV5-1 combines with J gene TRBJ2-1; perhaps TRBD2 as D (5 bases). V dropped 4 bases and J dropped 7 bases, with 15 bases sitting between them. Germline CDR1 and CDR2: SGHRS and YFSETQ. CDR3 length equals 14 residues. CDR3 amino acids: CASSRKGETNEQFF. The DNA of the CDR3 is TGCGCCAGCAGCCGAAAGGGAGAGACGAATGAGCAGTTCTTC.

This clone is labeled large. The chain is built from TRBV13 and TRBJ1-3; D uncertain. Trimming took 5 bases from V and 2 from J, leaving 13 bases between them. The CDR3 extends over 15 amino acids. Germline V CDR1 and CDR2: PRHDT, FYEKMQ (reference sequence). CDR3: CASSLNEGAGNTIYF. The CDR3 coding sequence is TGTGCCAGCAGCCTGAACGAGGGAGCTGGAAACACCATATATTTT.

This sequence joins TRBV28 and TRBJ2-6; 7 nucleotides match TRBD1. This CDR3 is built from 15 residues. Germline V gives CDR1 MDHEN, CDR2 SYDVKM. V dropped 5 bases and J dropped 2; count of bases not matched to a gene: 3. The CDR3 nucleotides read TGTGCCAGCAGTACAGGGACAGCTGGGGCCAACGTCCTGACTTTC. Its translation: CASSTGTAGANVLTF.

The genes are TRBV7-9 and TRBJ1-1, with no clear D. Trimming took 4 bases from V and 4 from J, leaving 13 bases between them. This CDR3 is 14 amino acids long. Germline-derived CDR1 and CDR2 are SEHNR and FQNEAQ (reference sequence). CDR3 sequence (DNA): TGTGCCAGCAGCTCGACGTTCGGTGGCACTGAAGCTTTCTTT. This gives the protein CASSSTFGGTEAFF. Full variable domain (remainder filled in from reference TRBV7-9 and TRBJ1-1): DTGVSQNPRHKITKRGQNVTFRCDPISEHNRLYWYRQTLGQGPEFLTYFQNEAQLEKSRLLSDRFSAERPKGSFSTLEIQRTEQGDSAMYLCASSSTFGGTEAFFGQGTRLTVV.

The chain joins TRBV29-1 to TRBJ2-3; D may be TRBD1 or TRBD2 (5 bases each). Germline values: CDR1 SQVTM, CDR2 ANQGSEA. The CDR3 is 13 residues long. V shed 8 bases and J shed 1 base, with 13 bases lying between them. Written as DNA, the CDR3 is TGCAGCTTCGGAAGGGGAGGCACAGATACGCAGTATTTT. Translating gives CSFGRGGTDTQYF.

This chain connects TRBV13 to TRBJ2-2, with 10 bases fitting TRBD2. Looked up from germline, CDR1 is PRHDT and CDR2 is FYEKMQ (reference sequence). This CDR3 is built from 15 residues. Trimming removed 3 bases from V and 8 bases from J; junction bases left unmatched: 6. The CDR3 is CASSFRLAGRGELFF. The CDR3 DNA reads TGTGCCAGCAGCTTTAGACTAGCGGGCCGTGGGGAGCTGTTTTTT.

The genes are TRBV4-3 and TRBJ1-2, with 7 positions matching TRBD1. The trim removed 7 bases at V and 0 bases at J, leaving 5 bases unmatched. This CDR3 is 14 amino acids long. Germline V gene lookup returns CDR1 LGHNA and CDR2 YSLEER. DNA for the CDR3: TGCGCCAGCACTAGGACAGGAGCTAACTATGGCTACACCTTC. Encoded protein: CASTRTGANYGYTF.

The rearrangement uses TRBV4-3 and TRBJ2-1, with D unclear. Per germline, CDR1 LGHNA and CDR2 YSLEER. V dropped 1 base and J dropped 9 bases, with 4 bases sitting between them. This CDR3 has 11 residues. CDR3 nucleotide sequence: TGCGCCAGCAGCCAAGGGTTTGAGCAGTTCTTC. Translation gives CASSQGFEQFF.

V and J are TRBV6-5 and TRBJ1-2; D ambiguous. V lost 4 bases to trimming and J lost 1 base, with 7 bases between them. This CDR3 is built from 13 residues. CDR1 is MNHEY, CDR2 SVGAGI, per germline. The CDR3 DNA reads TGTGCCAGCAGTTTCCGGGGTAACTATGGCTACACCTTC. Its translation: CASSFRGNYGYTF.

V usage is TRBV28 and J usage is TRBJ1-5, with a weak D call TRBD1 (6 bases). Germline V gene sequence: CDR1 MDHEN, CDR2 SYDVKM. This CDR3 has 16 residues. V lost 6 bases, J lost 11 bases, and 26 bases lay in between. The CDR3 sequence: CASRISMGQGIRSQHF. The DNA of the CDR3 is TGTGCCAGCAGGATTTCAATGGGCCAGGGGATACGGTCCCAGCATTTT.

The J gene is TRBJ1-1, the V gene TRBV12-3 or TRBV12-4, with D tentatively TRBD1 (5 bases). Trimming removed 8 bases from V and 10 bases from J, with 20 bases in between. This CDR3 has 13 amino acids. CDR3 coding DNA: TGTGCCAGCGCTCCCGGGACCGGAGCCGCAGCTTTCTTT. It specifies CASAPGTGAAAFF.

The gene calls are TRBV12-5 and TRBJ2-1, with 12 bases aligning to TRBD2. V shed 2 bases, J shed 0 bases, and the junction held 8 bases outside the gene matches. The V gene's germline CDR1 is LGHNT and CDR2 FRNRAP. The CDR3 sequence is 19 residues long. The CDR3 coding sequence is TGTGCTAGTGGTTTGTCGGGGACTAGCGGGCGAAGCTCCTACAATGAGCAGTTCTTC. This gives the protein CASGLSGTSGRSSYNEQFF.

V gene TRBV18 combines with J gene TRBJ1-1; D unclear. The CDR3 has 13 residues. Germline values: CDR1 KGHSH, CDR2 LQKENI. V lost 3 bases and J lost 8, with 13 bases in between. CDR3 DNA sequence: TGTGCCAGCTCACCGGGCCAGCTCGGGGAAGCTTTCTTT. Its translation: CASSPGQLGEAFF.

This clone turned up a few times. This chain uses TRBV18 with TRBJ1-1; 7 bases map to TRBD1. The V gene end was trimmed by 2 bases and the J gene end by 4 bases; junction bases not matched to a gene: 1. The CDR3 is made up of 13 amino acids. Germline CDR1 KGHSH, CDR2 LQKENI. CDR3 residues: CASSPRGLTEAFF. As DNA, the CDR3 is TGTGCCAGCTCACCAAGGGGGCTCACTGAAGCTTTCTTT.

The V call is TRBV5-1, the J call TRBJ1-6, with D possibly being TRBD1 (6 bases). The V and J ends lost 0 bases and 1 base respectively, with 8 bases between them. This CDR3 is 16 amino acids long. From germline, CDR1 is SGHRS and CDR2 YFSETQ. In DNA, the CDR3 is TGCGCCAGCAGCTTGGGAGGGGGATCCTATAATTCACCCCTCCACTTT. This translates into CASSLGGGSYNSPLHF. Based on the CDR3 plus reference TRBV5-1 and TRBJ1-6, the full variable domain is KAGVTQTPRYLIKTRGQQVTLSCSPISGHRSVSWYQQTPGQGLQFLFEYFSETQRNKGNFPGRFSGRQFSNSRSEMNVSTLELGDSALYLCASSLGGGSYNSPLHFGNGTRLTVT.

The J gene is TRBJ2-3, the V gene TRBV6-5, with D tentatively TRBD2 (6 bases). V was clipped by 4 bases and J by 1 base, with 9 bases between them. The germline V gene encodes CDR1 MNHEY and CDR2 SVGAGI. The CDR3 length is 14 residues. The CDR3 nucleotides are TGTGCCAGCAGTTTAGGAGGGGGCACAGATACGCAGTATTTT. Its translation is CASSLGGGTDTQYF.

This clone has just one count. This rearrangement joins TRBV12-3 or TRBV12-4 to TRBJ1-1, with D unresolved. The CDR3 contains 13 residues. Deletions cut 5 bases from V and 0 bases from J, with 7 bases between. Here the CDR3 reads CASSLLLNTEAFF. The CDR3 coding sequence is TGTGCCAGCAGTCTATTACTGAACACTGAAGCTTTCTTT.

The chain couples TRBV11-2 to TRBJ1-3; D is ambiguous. V lost 5 bases, J lost 2 bases, and 7 bases lay in between. The germline V gene has CDR1 SGHAT and CDR2 FQNNGV. CDR3 size: 13 residues. CDR3 region: CASSPQTGNTIYF. The CDR3 coding sequence is TGTGCCAGCAGCCCCCAGACTGGAAACACCATATATTTT.

The CDR3 DNA reads TGTGCCAGCAGCGGCCTAGCGAGCAACACCGGGGAGCTGTTTTTT. The encoded protein is CASSGLASNTGELFF. V is TRBV3-1 (or the pseudogene TRBV3-2) and J is TRBJ2-2; possibly TRBD2 for D (6 bases). The V end was cut by 5 bases, the J end by 2 bases, with 12 bases between. The CDR3 contains 15 residues. The germline V gene encodes CDR1 LGHDT and CDR2 YNNKEL (reference sequence).

In its sample, this clone was seen a few times. The chain joins TRBV6-7 to TRBJ2-2; 10 bases match TRBD2. TRBV6-7 is sorted into the ORF group, with uncertain function. The CDR3 has 18 residues. Trimming removed 4 bases from V and 1 base from J; junction bases left unmatched: 9. The CDR3 DNA reads as TGTGCCAGCAGTTTCCAGACTAGCGGGTCCCAGAACACCGGGGAGCTGTTTTTT. Protein: CASSFQTSGSQNTGELFF.

The chain has TRBV7-2 and TRBJ2-5; weak D call: TRBD1 (6 bases). The CDR3 covers 17 residues. CDR1 SGHTA and CDR2 FQGNSA come from the germline V gene. The V gene lost 0 bases and the J gene lost 9 bases, with 23 bases spanning the gap. CDR3 in amino acids: CASSLAGRVTISGAQYF. The CDR3, as DNA: TGTGCCAGCAGCTTAGCGGGCAGGGTTACAATTTCAGGGGCCCAGTACTTC.

This chain connects TRBV7-2 to TRBJ1-5; no reliable D call. Germline CDR1 is SGHTA and CDR2 is FQGNSA. The CDR3 loop spans 14 amino acids. The germline V and J ends were trimmed by 4 bases and 5 bases, with 12 bases remaining between them. The CDR3 DNA reads as TGTGCCAGCAGCTGGTCCCCGACGGATCAGCCCCAGCATTTT. Protein product: CASSWSPTDQPQHF.

The genes are TRBV9 and TRBJ1-6; no reliable D call. CDR1 and CDR2 (germline): SGDLS, YYNGEE. The V and J ends lost 4 bases and 6 bases respectively, with 17 bases between them. CDR3 length: 16 residues. The CDR3 region is CASSSISDGLNSPLHF. As DNA, the CDR3 is TGTGCCAGCAGCTCGATATCCGACGGACTTAATTCACCCCTCCACTTT. The full variable domain, rest sourced from reference TRBV9 and TRBJ1-6, is DSGVTQTPKHLITATGQRVTLRCSPRSGDLSVYWYQQSLDQGLQFLIQYYNGEERAKGNILERFSAQQFPDLHSELNLSSLELGDSALYFCASSSISDGLNSPLHFGNGTRLTVT.

The J gene is TRBJ1-5, the V gene TRBV7-2; 7 bases are shared with TRBD1. The CDR3 extends over 15 amino acids. V dropped 5 bases and J dropped 3; count of bases not matched to a gene: 7. Per germline, CDR1 SGHTA and CDR2 FQGNSA. The CDR3 DNA sequence: TGTGCCAGCAGCGCACAGGGGAGTATCAATCAGCCCCAGCATTTT. Residues: CASSAQGSINQPQHF.

This clone was detected only once. The chain couples TRBV29-1 to TRBJ2-7, with TRBD2 matching 12 bases. Germline V gene data show CDR1 as SQVTM and CDR2 as ANQGSEA. The CDR3 has 13 amino acids. V shed 6 bases and J 6 bases; nucleotides not matched to a gene: 6. The CDR3 bases are TGCAGCGTACGGACTAGCGGGATAAGCGAGCAGTACTTC. Its translation is CSVRTSGISEQYF.